The 3 T cell receptor beta chains below all came from one sample that was sequenced in a study of T cells after posttransplantation cyclophosphamide. The naive gate required viable CD3+CD4+ or CD3+CD8+ cells with CCR7+CD45RA+CD45RO-CD95-CD27+CD28+ phenotype. Clones were read by immunoSEQ multiplex PCR, and TCRdb kept only the in-frame ones, dropping some. This table holds about 31,000 clones, 80% to 95% found once. The sample was naive CD4+ T cells sorted from PBMCs. The receptor set was obtained from a woman aged 55-70 years in good health, CMV-negative, and a related stem cell transplant donor.

This sequence joins TRBV19 and TRBJ2-4, with 8 bases identical to TRBD1. The V gene end was trimmed by 7 bases and the J gene end by 8 bases; junction bases not matched to a gene: 7. Germline loops: CDR1 LNHDA, CDR2 SQIVND (reference sequence). This CDR3 region has 13 residues. CDR3 sequence (DNA): TGTGCCAGTAACTTCAGGGGGCGGGACATTCAGTACTTC. The encoded protein is CASNFRGRDIQYF.

This rearrangement joins TRBV5-1 to TRBJ2-7, with TRBD2 identical over 10 bases. The CDR3 sequence is 13 residues long. Trimming took 6 bases from V and 5 from J; bases not matched to a gene: 5. CDR1 SGHRS and CDR2 YFSETQ come from the germline V gene. The CDR3 region has the DNA TGCGCCAGCAACGAGCGGGAGGGCAACGAGCAGTACTTC. Translating gives CASNEREGNEQYF.

The gene calls are TRBV19 and TRBJ2-1, with D tentatively TRBD2 (7 bases). The length of the CDR3 is 16 residues. Germline V gene sequence: CDR1 LNHDA, CDR2 SQIVND (reference sequence). Trimming removed 6 bases at V and 4 bases at J, with 19 bases between. The CDR3 bases are TGTGCCAGTAGCTCCTCAGGGGCGGGAGCGTACAATGAGCAGTTCTTC. It yields the protein CASSSSGAGAYNEQFF.